These 9 T cell receptor beta chains came from one sample sequenced in a study of blood T cells in healthy people across ages. With a J-beta primer mix and a sample-barcoded 5' primer, a second PCR ran about 7 to 12 cycles. A single record per CDR3 protein comes from TCRdb applying MiXCR to the 5' RACE reads. Of hundreds of thousands of distinct CDR3 sequences detected, approximately 65% appear once; the ten largest clones hold around 30%. The sequenced sample was blood. Receptors originate from a man younger than 40 in good health.

The V gene is TRBV12-3 or TRBV12-4, the J gene TRBJ2-7, with D perhaps assigned TRBD1 or TRBD2 (6 bases each). Between the trimmed V and J ends, which lost 4 bases and 4 bases, there was a span of 14 bases. This CDR3 contains 14 residues. The CDR3 nucleotides are TGTGCCAGCAGTTCTCGGGGGCACGGTTACGAGCAGTACTTC. Encoded protein: CASSSRGHGYEQYF.

This clonotype was recorded a few times. V gene TRBV27 combines with J gene TRBJ2-1; possibly TRBD1 or TRBD2 for D (5 bases each). The CDR3 covers 15 residues. Germline V gives CDR1 MNHEY, CDR2 SMNVEV (reference sequence). Trimming stripped 7 bases from V and 3 bases from J, with 16 bases between. This CDR3 is CASTRLGRSYNEQFF. Here the CDR3 DNA reads TGTGCCAGCACCCGCCTGGGACGGAGCTACAATGAGCAGTTCTTC.

There are a few counts of this clonotype. The genes are TRBV10-3 and TRBJ2-5; TRBD1 matches at 10 bases. The DNA matches TRBJ2-7 better at its end, which makes the J call doubtful. Per the germline V gene, CDR1 is ENHRY and CDR2 is SYGVKD. The CDR3 consists of 16 residues. CDR3 region: CAISEAPGQGTYEQYF. CDR3 coding DNA: TGTGCCATCAGTGAGGCTCCGGGACAGGGGACCTACGAGCAGTACTTC.

This CDR3 is CASSRGPLYGYTF. As DNA, the CDR3 is TGTGCCAGCAGCCGTGGACCGCTCTATGGCTACACCTTC. The rearrangement joins TRBV3-1 to TRBJ1-2; D is uncertain. CDR1 is LGHDT and CDR2 is YNNKEL in the germline V gene (reference sequence). The CDR3 consists of 13 residues. V lost 4 bases to trimming and J lost 4 bases, with 10 bases between them.

V is TRBV21-1 and J is TRBJ2-7; TRBD1 is the table's D call, not checked against the DNA. TRBV21-1 is labeled a pseudogene. The CDR3 is 20 residues long. CDR3 amino acids: CASSKAREDRPKGHSYEQYF. For the CDR3, the DNA is TGTGCCAGCAGCAAAGCAAGAGAGGACAGGCCGAAGGGCCATTCCTACGAGCAGTACTTC.

The count of this clonotype is one. The chain links TRBV6-5 to TRBJ2-1; TRBD2 matches 16 bases. CDR1 is MNHEY and CDR2 is SVGAGI in the germline V gene. The CDR3 sequence is 20 residues long. V lost 2 bases and J lost 5; bases outside the gene matches: 12. Here the CDR3 reads CASSYNPGTSGGAMNNEQFF. CDR3 nucleotides: TGTGCCAGCAGTTACAACCCCGGGACTAGCGGGGGGGCGATGAACAATGAGCAGTTCTTC.

The chain joins TRBV30 to TRBJ1-1; D ambiguous. Germline CDR1 and CDR2: GTSNPN and SVGIG (reference sequence). The CDR3 extends over 13 amino acids. With 1 base removed from V and 0 bases from J, the gap between germline ends came to 6 bases. The CDR3 DNA follows: TGTGCCTGGAGTGGAAATATGAACACTGAAGCTTTCTTT. Its protein product is CAWSGNMNTEAFF.

The chain uses TRBV7-9 and TRBJ2-1, with TRBD2 matching 13 bases. The germline CDR1 and CDR2 sequences are SEHNR and FQNEAQ (reference sequence). V trimming: 5 bases; J trimming: 9 bases; junction bases outside the gene matches: 7. This CDR3 contains 15 residues. The CDR3 nucleotides read TGTGCCAGCAGCCTACTAGCGGGGGGGCTCGGTGAGCAGTTCTTC. It codes for CASSLLAGGLGEQFF.

The chain combines TRBV9 with TRBJ2-5, with 8 nucleotides matching TRBD1. CDR3 size: 14 residues. Germline trimming cut 3 bases from V and 5 bases from J; bases unmatched to any gene: 6. Germline V gene sequence: CDR1 SGDLS, CDR2 YYNGEE. The CDR3 region is CASSADRVRETQYF. The CDR3 bases are TGTGCCAGCAGCGCGGACAGGGTTCGGGAGACCCAGTACTTC.